This T cell receptor beta chain was identified during a study of cytomegalovirus exposure and HLA in healthy donors. Study summary: A later analysis reported the 120 or so validation repertoires used the same platform as the approximately 660 first-cohort repertoires.

Donors were drawn from the approximately 110-subject validation cohort, separate from the approximately 670-subject first cohort. Trimming removed 2 bases from V and 2 bases from J; junction bases left unmatched: 8. CDR1 and CDR2 (germline): KGHSH, LQKENI. The CDR3 loop spans 16 amino acids. Some clones are missing from TCRdb's copy, which holds only in-frame ones; the method was immunoSEQ multiplex PCR. This sample has 57,000 or so clones, with 90% to 95% found just once. The sequence came from a woman between 25 and 40 years old in good health and CMV-seronegative. The chain couples TRBV18 to TRBJ2-5; 7 nucleotides line up with TRBD2. Sequenced material: PBMCs. The CDR3 nucleotides are TGTGCCAGCTCACCAAGTCGGAGGGAGGGACAAGAGACCCAGTACTTC. Encoded protein: CASSPSRREGQETQYF.